These T cell receptor beta chains were read from a single sample in a study of shared clonotypes between healthy human individuals. This table comes from immunoSEQ multiplex PCR, and its TCRdb copy is limited to in-frame clones, with some not included. The sample includes 550,000 to 800,000 clones, about 92% of them seen just once. The sequencing input was memory CD8+ T cells from PBMCs. The receptor set was obtained from a man aged 18 to 29 in good health. Some clones in this sample may be carry-over from other donors' samples. The CDR3 runs from the conserved cysteine through the conserved F or W. The D gene is left open where the match is weak. The size of a clone is reported for some rows only, either as once, few or many, or as a class for expanded clones.

>14|TRBV27|TRBJ2-4|-|-
TGTGCCAGCAGTTTTGGGGGGGCCAAAAACATTCAGTACTTC
CASSFGGAKNIQYF
>17|TRBV4-1|TRBJ2-4|-|-
TGCGCCAGCAGCCCCACCGGAGGGCATCTAGCCAAAAACATTCAGTACTTC
CASSPTGGHLAKNIQYF
>14|TRBV28|TRBJ1-2|-|-
TGTGCCAGCAGTTTTGGCCTCTATCTCTTAAGCTACACCTTC
CASSFGLYLLSYTF
>15|TRBV28|TRBJ1-1|many|-
TGTGCCAGCAGTACGATCAGGGACTCCCGCCAAGGGGGTTTCTTT
CASSTIRDSRQGGFF
>15|TRBV27|TRBJ2-1|-|-
TGTGCCAGCAGTTCGCCTCATACAGGGTGGAGTGAGCAGTTCTTC
CASSSPHTGWSEQFF
>14|TRBV2|TRBJ2-7|-|TRBD1
TGTGCCAGCAGTAGGGACAGGGGCTCCTACGAGCAGTACTTC
CASSRDRGSYEQYF
>15|TRBV5-1|TRBJ2-3|-|-
TGCGCCAGCAGCTTGGGTAGCGGTAGCACAGATACGCAGTATTTT
CASSLGSGSTDTQYF
>18|TRBV7-8|TRBJ2-7|-|TRBD2
TGTGCCAGCAGCCCCCGTTTAGCGGGAGTCGTCGAACCCCCCGAGCAGTACTTC
CASSPRLAGVVEPPEQYF
>14|TRBV4-3|TRBJ1-2|-|TRBD1
TGCGCCAGCAGCGCCCGGACAGGGCGGTATGGCTACACCTTC
CASSARTGRYGYTF
>16|TRBV11-2|TRBJ2-1|-|-
TGTGCCAGCAGCTCCCGAGAGAGGACAAACTACAATGAGCAGTTCTTC
CASSSRERTNYNEQFF
>14|TRBV19|TRBJ2-7|-|-
TGTGCCAGTAGTGGGGGGGACAGAAGCTACGAGCAGTACTTC
CASSGGDRSYEQYF
>13|TRBV6-5|TRBJ2-1|-|TRBD1
TGTGCCAGCGGGGGACAGATCTACAATGAGCAGTTCTTC
CASGGQIYNEQFF
>13|TRBV19|TRBJ2-1|-|TRBD1
TGTGCCGGCCGGGACAGGGTCGACAATGAGCAGTTCTTC
CAGRDRVDNEQFF
>11|TRBV29-1|TRBJ2-2|-|-
TGCAGCGTCTACAACACCGGGGAGCTGTTTTTT
CSVYNTGELFF
>16|TRBV27|TRBJ2-1|-|-
TGTGCCAGCAGCCTCCGGGGGGCTAGCGTATACAATGAGCAGTTCTTC
CASSLRGASVYNEQFF
>14|TRBV27|TRBJ2-1|few|-
TGTGCCAGCAGTTTAGGGGTGACAAACAATGAGCAGTTCTTC
CASSLGVTNNEQFF
>19|TRBV13|TRBJ2-1|-|TRBD2
TGTGCCAGCAGCTTAGGGGAGAGAGCGGGAGGGCCTGTAAACAATGAGCAGTTCTTC
CASSLGERAGGPVNNEQFF
>15|TRBV27|TRBJ2-7|-|-
TGTGCCAGCAGTCCCTTGCGGGGTAGCTCCTACGAGCAGTACTTC
CASSPLRGSSYEQYF
>16|TRBV28|TRBJ1-4|-|-
TGTGCCAGCAGATTGCAGGGTTGGAAGCATCGGGAAAAACTGTTTTTT
CASRLQGWKHREKLFF
>15|TRBV27|TRBJ2-3|-|-
TGTGCCAGCAGCGCACAGGGACCCAACACAGATACGCAGTATTTT
CASSAQGPNTDTQYF
>16|TRBV28|TRBJ1-5|-|TRBD1
TGTGCCAGCAGTCCCGCCCGGGGACAGAGCAATCAGCCCCAGCATTTT
CASSPARGQSNQPQHF
>15|TRBV18|TRBJ2-7|-|-
TGTGCCAGCTCACCACCCACGGTTAGCTCCTACGAGCAGTACTTC
CASSPPTVSSYEQYF
>15|TRBV28|TRBJ1-5|-|-
TGTGCCAGCCGCATCCGGGAATATAGCAATCAGCCCCAGCATTTT
CASRIREYSNQPQHF
>16|TRBV9|TRBJ1-2|-|-
TGTGCCAGCAGCCGATCGCGAGGATCGGCCCAGGGTGGCTACACCTTC
CASSRSRGSAQGGYTF
>15|TRBV11-1|TRBJ2-1|-|TRBD2
TGTGCCAGCAGCTTAGAGGTTAGCGGGAGCAATGAGCAGTTCTTC
CASSLEVSGSNEQFF